This TCR beta chain was identified during a study of CD8 T cells in ankylosing spondylitis. CDR1 and CDR2 from the germline V gene are SGDLS and YYNGEE. The CDR3 covers 15 residues. V was pared by 2 bases and J by 1 base, with 11 bases between. TCRdb ran MiXCR on the 5' RACE reads and lists one entry per CDR3 protein. This repertoire shows some 40,000 distinct CDR3 sequences, about 3% found once; its top ten account for about 2.8%. Ten or more counts support this clonotype. The sequenced sample consisted of blood, either unsorted or a sorted T cell fraction (not recorded which). V usage is TRBV9 and J usage is TRBJ2-3, with D possibly TRBD2 on 6 matching bases. The sequence was collected from a male donor with ankylosing spondylitis or in good health (not recorded which). CDR3 in DNA: TGTGCCAGCAGCGTTGGGGCTAGCGGCACAGATACGCAGTATTTT. It codes for CASSVGASGTDTQYF.